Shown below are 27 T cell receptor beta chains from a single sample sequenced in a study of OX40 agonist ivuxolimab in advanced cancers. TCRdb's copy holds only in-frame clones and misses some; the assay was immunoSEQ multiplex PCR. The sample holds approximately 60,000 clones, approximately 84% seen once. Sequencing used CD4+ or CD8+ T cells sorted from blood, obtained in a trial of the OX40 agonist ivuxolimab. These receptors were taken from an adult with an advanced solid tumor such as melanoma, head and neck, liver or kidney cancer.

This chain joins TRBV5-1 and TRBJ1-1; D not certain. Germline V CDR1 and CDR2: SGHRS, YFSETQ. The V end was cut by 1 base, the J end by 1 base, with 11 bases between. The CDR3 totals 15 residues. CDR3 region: CASSLWATRNTEAFF. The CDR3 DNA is TGCGCCAGCAGCTTGTGGGCGACACGGAACACTGAAGCTTTCTTT.

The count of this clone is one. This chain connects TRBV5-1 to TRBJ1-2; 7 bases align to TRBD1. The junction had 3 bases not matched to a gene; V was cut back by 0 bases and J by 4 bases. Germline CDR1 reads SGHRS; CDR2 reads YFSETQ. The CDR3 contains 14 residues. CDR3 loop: CASSLETGSYGYTF. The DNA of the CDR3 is TGCGCCAGCAGCTTGGAGACAGGGAGCTATGGCTACACCTTC.

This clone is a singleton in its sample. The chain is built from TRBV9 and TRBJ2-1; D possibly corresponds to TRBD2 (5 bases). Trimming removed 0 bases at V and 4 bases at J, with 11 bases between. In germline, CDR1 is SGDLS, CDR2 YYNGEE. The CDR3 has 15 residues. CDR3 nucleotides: TGTGCCAGCAGCGTAGATGTTAGCGCATACAATGAGCAGTTCTTC. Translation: CASSVDVSAYNEQFF.

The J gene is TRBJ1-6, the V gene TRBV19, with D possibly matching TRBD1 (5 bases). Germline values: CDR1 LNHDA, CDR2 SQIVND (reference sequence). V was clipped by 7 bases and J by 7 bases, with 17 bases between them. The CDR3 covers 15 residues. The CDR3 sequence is CASKRRDPQNSPLHF. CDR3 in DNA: TGTGCCAGTAAAAGGCGGGACCCGCAAAATTCACCCCTCCACTTT.

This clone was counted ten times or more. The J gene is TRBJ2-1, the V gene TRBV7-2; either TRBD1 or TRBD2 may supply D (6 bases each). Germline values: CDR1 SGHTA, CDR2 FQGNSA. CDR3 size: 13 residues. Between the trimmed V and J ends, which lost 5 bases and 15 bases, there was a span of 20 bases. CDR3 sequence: CASSLTGGSMGFF. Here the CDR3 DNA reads TGTGCCAGCAGCCTAACCGGGGGCAGCATGGGGTTCTTC. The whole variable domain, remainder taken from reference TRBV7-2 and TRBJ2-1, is GAGVSQSPSNKVTEKGKDVELRCDPISGHTALYWYRQSLGQGLEFLIYFQGNSAPDKSGLPSDRFSAERTGGSVSTLTIQRTQQEDSAVYLCASSLTGGSMGFFGPGTRLTVL.

The CDR3 region is CASRPREYQETQYF. The CDR3 DNA reads TGTGCCAGCAGACCTCGGGAGTACCAAGAGACCCAGTACTTC. The J gene is TRBJ2-5, the V gene TRBV6-5; perhaps TRBD2 as D (6 bases). Germline V lookup: CDR1 MNHEY, CDR2 SVGAGI. CDR3 length: 14 amino acids. V lost 6 bases and J lost 0, with 11 bases in between.

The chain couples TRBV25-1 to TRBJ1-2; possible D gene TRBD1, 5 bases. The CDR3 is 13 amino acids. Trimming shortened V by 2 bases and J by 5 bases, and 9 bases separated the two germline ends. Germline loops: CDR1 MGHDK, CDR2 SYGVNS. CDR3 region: CASSEGSGYGYTF. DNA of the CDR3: TGTGCCAGCAGTGAAGGGTCAGGGTATGGCTACACCTTC.

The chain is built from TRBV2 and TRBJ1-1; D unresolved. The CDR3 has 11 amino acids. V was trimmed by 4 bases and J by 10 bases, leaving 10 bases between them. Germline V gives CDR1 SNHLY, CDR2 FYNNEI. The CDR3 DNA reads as TGTGCCAGCAGTGGCATGGAAGTAGCTTTCTTT. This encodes CASSGMEVAFF.

The CDR3 sequence is CASSRDVGQETQYF. In DNA form, the CDR3 reads TGCGCCAGCAGCAGGGATGTGGGGCAAGAGACCCAGTACTTC. The chain combines TRBV5-1 with TRBJ2-5; D remains unclear. The V end lost 4 bases, the J end lost 2 bases, and 12 bases lay between the germline ends. This CDR3 is 14 amino acids long. Germline V gene data show CDR1 as SGHRS and CDR2 as YFSETQ.

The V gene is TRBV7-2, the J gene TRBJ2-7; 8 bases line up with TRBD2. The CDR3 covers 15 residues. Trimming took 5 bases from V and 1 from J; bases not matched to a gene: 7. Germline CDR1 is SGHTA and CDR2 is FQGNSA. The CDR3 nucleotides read TGTGCCAGCAGCCCCGGGGGGGCCGTTTCCTACGAGCAGTACTTC. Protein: CASSPGGAVSYEQYF.

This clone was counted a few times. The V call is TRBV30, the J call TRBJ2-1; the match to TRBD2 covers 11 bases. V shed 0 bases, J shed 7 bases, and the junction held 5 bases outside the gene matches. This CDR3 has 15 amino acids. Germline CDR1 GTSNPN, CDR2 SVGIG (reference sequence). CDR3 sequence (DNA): TGTGCCTGGAGTGTCCTGCGACTAGCGGGGAATGAGCAGTTCTTC. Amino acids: CAWSVLRLAGNEQFF.

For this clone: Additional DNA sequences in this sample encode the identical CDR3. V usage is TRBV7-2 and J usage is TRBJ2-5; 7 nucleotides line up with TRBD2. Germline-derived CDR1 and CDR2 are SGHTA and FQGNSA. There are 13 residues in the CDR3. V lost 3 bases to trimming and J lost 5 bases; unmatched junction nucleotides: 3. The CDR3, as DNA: TGTGCCAGCAGCTTCGCGGGAGCGGAGACCCAGTACTTC. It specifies CASSFAGAETQYF. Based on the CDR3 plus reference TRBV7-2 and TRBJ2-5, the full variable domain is GAGVSQSPSNKVTEKGKDVELRCDPISGHTALYWYRQSLGQGLEFLIYFQGNSAPDKSGLPSDRFSAERTGGSVSTLTIQRTQQEDSAVYLCASSFAGAETQYFGPGTRLLVL.

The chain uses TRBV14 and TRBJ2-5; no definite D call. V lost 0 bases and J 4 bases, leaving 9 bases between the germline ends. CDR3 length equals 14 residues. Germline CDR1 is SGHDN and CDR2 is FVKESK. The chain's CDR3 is CASSQDDWGETQYF. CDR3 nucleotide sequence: TGTGCCAGCAGCCAAGACGATTGGGGAGAGACCCAGTACTTC.

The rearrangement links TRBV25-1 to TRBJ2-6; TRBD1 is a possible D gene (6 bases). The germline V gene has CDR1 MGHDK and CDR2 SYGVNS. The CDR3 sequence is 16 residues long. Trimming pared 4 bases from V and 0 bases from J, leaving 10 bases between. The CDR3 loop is CASSATGPSGANVLTF. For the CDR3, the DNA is TGTGCCAGCAGTGCGACAGGTCCCTCTGGGGCCAACGTCCTGACTTTC. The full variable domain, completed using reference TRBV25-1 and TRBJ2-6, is EADIYQTPRYLVIGTGKKITLECSQTMGHDKMYWYQQDPGMELHLIHYSYGVNSTEKGDLSSESTVSRIRTEHFPLTLESARPSHTSQYLCASSATGPSGANVLTFGAGSRLTVL.

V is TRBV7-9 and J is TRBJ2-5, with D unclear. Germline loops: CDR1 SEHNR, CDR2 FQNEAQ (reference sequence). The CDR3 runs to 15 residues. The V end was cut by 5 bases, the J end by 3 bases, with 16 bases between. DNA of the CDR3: TGTGCCAGCAGCCTCAACGGTGGCGGAGAAGAGACCCAGTACTTC. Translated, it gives CASSLNGGGEETQYF. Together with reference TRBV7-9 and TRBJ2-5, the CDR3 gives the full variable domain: DTGVSQNPRHKITKRGQNVTFRCDPISEHNRLYWYRQTLGQGPEFLTYFQNEAQLEKSRLLSDRFSAERPKGSFSTLEIQRTEQGDSAMYLCASSLNGGGEETQYFGPGTRLLVL.

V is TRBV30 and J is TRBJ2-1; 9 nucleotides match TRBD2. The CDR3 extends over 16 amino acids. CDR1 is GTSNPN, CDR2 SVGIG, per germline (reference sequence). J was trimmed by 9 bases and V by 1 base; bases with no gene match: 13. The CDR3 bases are TGTGCCTGGAGTGGGAGACTAGCGGATGGGGGTGGTGAGCAGTTCTTC. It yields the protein CAWSGRLADGGGEQFF. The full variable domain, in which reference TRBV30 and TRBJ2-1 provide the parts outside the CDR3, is SQTIHQWPATLVQPVGSPLSLECTVEGTSNPNLYWYRQAAGRGLQLLFYSVGIGQISSEVPQNLSASRPQDRQFILSSKKLLLSDSGFYLCAWSGRLADGGGEQFFGPGTRLTVL.

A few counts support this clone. The CDR3 here is CAIGELAGDTGELFF. DNA of the CDR3: TGTGCCATCGGAGAACTAGCGGGGGACACCGGGGAGCTGTTTTTT. The chain employs TRBV10-3 and TRBJ2-2; 11 bases match TRBD2. After removal of 8 bases from V and 3 bases from J, the junction contained 5 bases not matched to a gene. Germline V gene data show CDR1 as ENHRY and CDR2 as SYGVKD. CDR3 length equals 15 residues.

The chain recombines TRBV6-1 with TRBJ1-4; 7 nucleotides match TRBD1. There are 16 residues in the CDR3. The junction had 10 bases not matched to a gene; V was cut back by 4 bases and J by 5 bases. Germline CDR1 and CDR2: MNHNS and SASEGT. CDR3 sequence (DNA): TGTGCCAGCAGTGGGGCTTCACAGGGGCGAAATGAAAAACTGTTTTTT. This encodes CASSGASQGRNEKLFF.

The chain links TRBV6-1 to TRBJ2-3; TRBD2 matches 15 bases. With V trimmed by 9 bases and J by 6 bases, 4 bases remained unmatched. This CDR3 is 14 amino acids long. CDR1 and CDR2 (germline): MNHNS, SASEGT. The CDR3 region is CASTGTSGRDTQYF. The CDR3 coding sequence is TGTGCCAGTACCGGGACTAGCGGGAGGGATACGCAGTATTTT.

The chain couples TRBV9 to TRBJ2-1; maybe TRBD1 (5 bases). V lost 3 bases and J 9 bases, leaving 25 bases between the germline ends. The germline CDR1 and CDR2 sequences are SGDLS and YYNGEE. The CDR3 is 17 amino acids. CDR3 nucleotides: TGTGCCAGCAGCGCCGTCACAGGTTTGTTTGTTTGTGTTGAGCAGTTCTTC. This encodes CASSAVTGLFVCVEQFF.

The CDR3 reads CASSPTSGKTDTQYF. CDR3 nucleotides: TGTGCCAGCAGCCCTACTAGCGGAAAGACAGATACGCAGTATTTT. This chain joins TRBV11-2 and TRBJ2-3; 8 bases match TRBD2. V lost 5 bases and J lost 3; bases outside the gene matches: 7. Germline CDR1 reads SGHAT; CDR2 reads FQNNGV. The CDR3 spans 15 residues.

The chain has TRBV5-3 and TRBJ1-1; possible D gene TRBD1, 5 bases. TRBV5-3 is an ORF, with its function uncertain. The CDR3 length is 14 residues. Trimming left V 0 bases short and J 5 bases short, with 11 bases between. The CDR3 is CARSLVGLGTEAFF. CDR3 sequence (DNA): TGTGCCAGAAGCTTGGTGGGGCTGGGGACTGAAGCTTTCTTT.

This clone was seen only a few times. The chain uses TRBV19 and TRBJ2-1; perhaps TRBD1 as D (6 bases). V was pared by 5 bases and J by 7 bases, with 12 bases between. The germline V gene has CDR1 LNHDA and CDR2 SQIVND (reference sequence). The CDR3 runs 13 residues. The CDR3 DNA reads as TGTGCCAGTAGTTTGAATCAGGGGAATGAGCAGTTCTTC. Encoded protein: CASSLNQGNEQFF.

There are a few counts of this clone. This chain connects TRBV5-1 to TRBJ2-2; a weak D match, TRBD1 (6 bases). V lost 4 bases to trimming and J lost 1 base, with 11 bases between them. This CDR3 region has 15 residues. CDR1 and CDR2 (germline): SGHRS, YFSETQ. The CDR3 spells CASSVQGRNTGELFF. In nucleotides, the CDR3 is TGCGCCAGCAGCGTACAGGGTAGGAACACCGGGGAGCTGTTTTTT.

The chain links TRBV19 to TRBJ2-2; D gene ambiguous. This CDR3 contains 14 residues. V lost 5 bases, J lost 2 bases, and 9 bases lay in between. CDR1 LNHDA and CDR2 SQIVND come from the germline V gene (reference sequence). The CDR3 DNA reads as TGTGCCAGTAGTCCGGCCGTTAACACCGGGGAGCTGTTTTTT. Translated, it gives CASSPAVNTGELFF. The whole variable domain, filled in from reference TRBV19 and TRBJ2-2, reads DGGITQSPKYLFRKEGQNVTLSCEQNLNHDAMYWYRQDPGQGLRLIYYSQIVNDFQKGDIAEGYSVSREKKESFPLTVTSAQKNPTAFYLCASSPAVNTGELFFGEGSRLTVL.

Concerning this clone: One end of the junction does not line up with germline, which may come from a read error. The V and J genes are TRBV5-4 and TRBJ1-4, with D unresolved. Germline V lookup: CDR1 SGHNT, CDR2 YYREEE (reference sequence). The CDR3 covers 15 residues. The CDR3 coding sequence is TGTGCCAGCAGCTCGGGAGGCACAACTGATGAAAAACTGTTTTTT. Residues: CASSSGGTTDEKLFF.

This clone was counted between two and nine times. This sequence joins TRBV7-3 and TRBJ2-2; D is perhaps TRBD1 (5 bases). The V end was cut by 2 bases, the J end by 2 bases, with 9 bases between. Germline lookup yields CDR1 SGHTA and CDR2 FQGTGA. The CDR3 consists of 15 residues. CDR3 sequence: CASSLWGYNTGELFF. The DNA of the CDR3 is TGTGCCAGCAGCTTATGGGGCTATAACACCGGGGAGCTGTTTTTT. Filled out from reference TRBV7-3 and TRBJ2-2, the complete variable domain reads GAGVSQTPSNKVTEKGKYVELRCDPISGHTALYWYRQSLGQGPEFLIYFQGTGAADDSGLPNDRFFAVRPEGSVSTLKIQRTERGDSAVYLCASSLWGYNTGELFFGEGSRLTVL.